These T cell receptor beta chains were read from a single sample in a study of Ad26.COV2.S vaccination and SARS-CoV-2 variants. TCRdb's copy holds only in-frame clones and misses some; the assay was immunoSEQ multiplex PCR. The table shows some 350,000 clones, with 92% occurring only once. This specimen was peripheral blood, taken after recovery from COVID-19. These receptors came from a human donor who had recovered from COVID-19. CDR3s include the opening cysteine and the closing phenylalanine or tryptophan. A D gene is named only where the DNA matches it firmly. The size of a clone is reported for some rows only, either as once, few or many, or as a class for expanded clones.

J: TRBJ2-3; D: TRBD2; length: 16; V: TRBV18; size: -; CDR3: CASSPRLAGDGDTQYF; DNA: TGTGCCAGCTCACCCAGACTAGCGGGGGACGGAGATACGCAGTATTTT
J: TRBJ1-1; D: -; length: 12; V: TRBV2; size: -; CDR3: CASTTGGPGAFF; DNA: TGTGCCAGCACCACGGGGGGGCCGGGAGCTTTCTTT
J: TRBJ1-6; D: -; length: 17; V: TRBV6-2/TRBV6-3; size: -; CDR3: CASSARGLSSYNSPLHF; DNA: TGTGCCAGCAGTGCCCGAGGGCTAAGCTCCTATAATTCACCCCTCCACTTT
J: TRBJ1-2; D: -; length: 15; V: TRBV29-1; size: -; CDR3: CSVEDPPPRKLGYTF; DNA: TGCAGCGTTGAAGATCCGCCCCCTAGGAAATTGGGCTACACCTTC
J: TRBJ2-7; D: -; length: 13; V: TRBV12-3/TRBV12-4; size: -; CDR3: CASSRGDSYEQYF; DNA: TGTGCCAGCAGTCGGGGAGACTCCTACGAGCAGTACTTC
J: TRBJ1-1; D: TRBD1; length: 15; V: TRBV14; size: -; CDR3: CASSHRRQGGTEAFF; DNA: TGTGCCAGCAGCCATCGGCGACAGGGGGGGACTGAAGCTTTCTTT
J: TRBJ1-4; D: TRBD1; length: 14; V: TRBV11-3; size: -; CDR3: CASTPGQGDEKLFF; DNA: TGTGCCAGCACCCCGGGACAGGGGGATGAAAAACTGTTTTTT
J: TRBJ2-7; D: -; length: 15; V: TRBV10-1; size: -; CDR3: CASSEGSRLVYEQYF; DNA: TGCGCCAGCAGTGAGGGCTCCCGGTTGGTGTACGAGCAGTACTTC
J: TRBJ1-4; D: TRBD1; length: 13; V: TRBV6-5; size: -; CDR3: CASSRQGSGELFF; DNA: TGTGCCAGCAGTCGACAGGGGTCAGGCGAACTGTTTTTT
J: TRBJ2-2; D: -; length: 13; V: TRBV18; size: -; CDR3: CASSPQGYGELFF; DNA: TGTGCCAGCTCACCACAGGGATACGGGGAGCTGTTTTTT
J: TRBJ1-3; D: TRBD1; length: 16; V: TRBV6-6; size: -; CDR3: CASRQGQANSGNTIYF; DNA: TGTGCCAGCAGGCAGGGACAGGCCAACTCTGGAAACACCATATATTTT
J: TRBJ2-1; D: TRBD1; length: 14; V: TRBV5-4; size: -; CDR3: CASSPGTGGYEQFF; DNA: TGTGCCAGCAGCCCCGGGACAGGGGGCTATGAGCAGTTCTTC
J: TRBJ2-6; D: -; length: 18; V: TRBV28; size: -; CDR3: CASSLLQGLGSGANVLTF; DNA: TGTGCCAGCAGTTTATTACAGGGCCTCGGGTCTGGGGCCAACGTCCTGACTTTC
J: TRBJ2-5; D: TRBD2; length: 14; V: TRBV5-4; size: -; CDR3: CASSSGAYQETQYF; DNA: TGTGCCAGCAGTAGCGGGGCTTACCAAGAGACCCAGTACTTC
J: TRBJ1-1; D: -; length: 15; V: TRBV27; size: -; CDR3: CASSSSNRDGTEAFF; DNA: TGTGCCAGCAGTTCGTCCAACAGGGACGGCACTGAAGCTTTCTTT
J: TRBJ2-1; D: -; length: 13; V: TRBV24-1; size: few; CDR3: CATSDLQHNEQFF; DNA: TGTGCCACCAGTGATTTGCAACACAATGAGCAGTTCTTC
J: TRBJ1-2; D: -; length: 14; V: TRBV19; size: -; CDR3: CASSPGTVTYGYTF; DNA: TGTGCCAGTAGTCCCGGGACGGTAACGTATGGCTACACCTTC
J: TRBJ2-7; D: -; length: 15; V: TRBV25-1; size: once; CDR3: CASSPPRGLAYEQYF; DNA: TGTGCCAGCAGTCCCCCGCGGGGCCTAGCCTACGAGCAGTACTTC
J: TRBJ2-2; D: -; length: 15; V: TRBV27; size: -; CDR3: CASSLGLALTGELFF; DNA: TGTGCCAGCAGTTTAGGGCTAGCACTAACCGGGGAGCTGTTTTTT
J: TRBJ1-6; D: -; length: 17; V: TRBV5-5; size: once; CDR3: CASSWVTGSSYNSPLHF; DNA: TGTGCCAGCAGCTGGGTTACAGGGAGCTCCTATAATTCACCCCTCCACTTT
J: TRBJ2-5; D: TRBD1; length: 15; V: TRBV2; size: -; CDR3: CASRTGTVYQETQYF; DNA: TGTGCCAGCAGGACCGGGACAGTGTACCAAGAGACCCAGTACTTC
J: TRBJ2-6; D: TRBD2; length: 20; V: TRBV9; size: -; CDR3: CASSVALLAGGLSGANVLTF; DNA: TGTGCCAGCAGCGTAGCGTTGCTAGCGGGGGGTCTCTCTGGGGCCAACGTCCTGACTTTC
J: TRBJ1-4; D: -; length: 15; V: TRBV5-1; size: -; CDR3: CASSLWGLPNEKLFF; DNA: TGCGCCAGCAGCTTGTGGGGACTTCCTAATGAAAAACTGTTTTTT
J: TRBJ1-4; D: -; length: 14; V: TRBV7-9; size: -; CDR3: CASSLALGREKLFF; DNA: TGTGCCAGCAGCTTAGCTCTAGGCCGTGAAAAACTGTTTTTT
J: TRBJ1-1; D: -; length: 13; V: TRBV5-6; size: -; CDR3: CASSLGGNTEAFF; DNA: TGTGCCAGCAGCCTAGGGGGTAACACTGAAGCTTTCTTT
J: TRBJ2-7; D: TRBD1; length: 15; V: TRBV10-3; size: -; CDR3: CAIAPSGTGFYEQYF; DNA: TGTGCCATTGCCCCAAGCGGGACAGGGTTCTACGAGCAGTACTTC
J: TRBJ1-2; D: TRBD1; length: 15; V: TRBV6-2/TRBV6-3; size: -; CDR3: CASSYSGQGARGYTF; DNA: TGTGCCAGCAGTTACTCGGGTCAGGGGGCGCGTGGCTACACCTTC
J: TRBJ2-3; D: -; length: 13; V: TRBV10-1; size: -; CDR3: CASSLPGGRPRYF; DNA: TGCGCCAGCAGCCTACCGGGGGGCCGCCCCAGGTATTTT
J: TRBJ1-4; D: -; length: 15; V: TRBV5-6; size: -; CDR3: CASSVQWKEVEKLFF; DNA: TGTGCCAGCAGCGTCCAATGGAAGGAGGTTGAAAAACTGTTTTTT
J: TRBJ1-1; D: -; length: 14; V: TRBV28; size: once; CDR3: CASRPPSVNTEAFF; DNA: TGTGCCAGCAGGCCCCCTTCGGTGAACACTGAAGCTTTCTTT
J: TRBJ1-5; D: TRBD1; length: 14; V: TRBV7-2; size: -; CDR3: CASSSRQGFQPQHF; DNA: TGTGCCAGCAGCTCCCGACAGGGGTTTCAGCCCCAGCATTTT
J: TRBJ1-5; D: -; length: 15; V: TRBV2; size: few; CDR3: CASRGIQGSNQPQHF; DNA: TGTGCCAGCAGAGGGATTCAGGGGAGCAATCAGCCCCAGCATTTT
J: TRBJ1-6; D: TRBD1; length: 15; V: TRBV4-2; size: -; CDR3: CASSQVDRGNSPLHF; DNA: TGTGCCAGCAGCCAGGTGGACAGGGGAAATTCACCCCTCCACTTT